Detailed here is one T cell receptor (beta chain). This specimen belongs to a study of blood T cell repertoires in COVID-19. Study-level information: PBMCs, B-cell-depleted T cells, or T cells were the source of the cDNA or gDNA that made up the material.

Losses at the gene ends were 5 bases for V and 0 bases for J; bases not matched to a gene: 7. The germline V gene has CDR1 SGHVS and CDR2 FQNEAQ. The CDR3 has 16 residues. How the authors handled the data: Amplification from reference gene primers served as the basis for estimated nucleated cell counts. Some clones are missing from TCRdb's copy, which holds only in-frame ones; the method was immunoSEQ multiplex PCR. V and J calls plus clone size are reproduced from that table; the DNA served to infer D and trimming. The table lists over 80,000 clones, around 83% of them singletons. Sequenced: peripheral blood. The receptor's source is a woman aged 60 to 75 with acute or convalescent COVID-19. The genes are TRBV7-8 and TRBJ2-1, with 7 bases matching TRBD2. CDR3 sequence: CASSLVAGASYNEQFF. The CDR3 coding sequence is TGTGCCAGCAGCCTTGTTGCGGGAGCCTCCTACAATGAGCAGTTCTTC.